A single T cell receptor (beta chain) is shown here with its context. Source study methods: How many nucleated cells were present was estimated from reference gene primer amplification. Generated by immunoSEQ multiplex PCR, the TCRdb table keeps only in-frame clones and is missing some. The DNA gave D and trimming, while V, J and clone size come from that table. The sample records roughly 230,000 clones, roughly 84% being singletons. This entry comes from a study of blood T cell repertoires in COVID-19. Study-wide context: Some COVID-19 samples were acute and others convalescent; all came from the United States, Italy and Spain. Sources were T cells, B-cell-depleted T cells, or PBMCs; the material itself was cDNA or gDNA.

Germline assignment: CDR1 MNHEY and CDR2 SMNVEV (reference sequence). Unmatched junction bases numbered 10, after V lost 6 bases and J lost 6 bases. This CDR3 spans 15 amino acids. V usage is TRBV27 and J usage is TRBJ1-5; 8 bases map to TRBD1. The source of this sequence is a woman aged 45-65 years with acute or convalescent COVID-19. The sample consisted of peripheral blood. The CDR3 reads CASRERTGTRQPQHF. The CDR3 DNA is TGTGCCAGCAGGGAACGGACAGGGACGCGTCAGCCCCAGCATTTT.